This T cell receptor beta chain was sequenced for a study of CD8 T cell repertoires and HIV-1 epitope variants. Study-wide context: Each of Twenty-five Gag and Nef epitope peptides stimulated a separate culture. An uncultured baseline aliquot held 1M T cells. Controls included no peptide, Ebola AY9 epitope, and a CMV, EBV, flu pool.

Only a few counts were recorded for this clone. TCRdb's table, derived via immunoSEQ multiplex PCR, lists solely in-frame clones and lacks some. Altogether 80,000 to 95,000 clones are present, 70% to 75% being singletons, with the ten largest covering more than 25%. Sample: uncultured baseline CD8+ T cells from peripheral blood mononuclear cells (PBMCs). The receptor's source is a male donor with HIV.

CDR3 in DNA: TGTGCCAGCAGCTTGACCGACAATGAGCAGTTCTTC. Translating gives CASSLTDNEQFF. The rearrangement joins TRBV7-9 to TRBJ2-1; D is ambiguous. Trimming removed 3 bases at V and 5 bases at J, with 5 bases between. The CDR3 length is 12 residues. Germline V gives CDR1 SEHNR, CDR2 FQNEAQ (reference sequence).